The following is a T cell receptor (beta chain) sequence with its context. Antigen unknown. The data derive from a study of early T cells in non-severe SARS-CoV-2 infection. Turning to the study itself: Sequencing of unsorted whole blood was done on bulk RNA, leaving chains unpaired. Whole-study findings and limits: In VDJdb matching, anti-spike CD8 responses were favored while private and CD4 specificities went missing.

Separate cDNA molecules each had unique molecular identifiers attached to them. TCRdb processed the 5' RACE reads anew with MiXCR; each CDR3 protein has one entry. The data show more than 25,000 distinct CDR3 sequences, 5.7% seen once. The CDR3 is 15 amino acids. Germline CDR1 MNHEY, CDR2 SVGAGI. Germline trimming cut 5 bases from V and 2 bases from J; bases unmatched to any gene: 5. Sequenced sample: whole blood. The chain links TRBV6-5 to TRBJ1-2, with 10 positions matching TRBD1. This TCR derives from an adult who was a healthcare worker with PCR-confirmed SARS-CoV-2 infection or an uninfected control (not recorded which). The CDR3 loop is CASSTRTGGNYGYTF. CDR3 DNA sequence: TGTGCCAGCAGTACCCGGACAGGGGGAAACTATGGCTACACCTTC.